Listed below are T cell receptor beta chains from one sample, sequenced in a study of blood T cell repertoires in COVID-19. Profiled with immunoSEQ multiplex PCR; TCRdb holds only in-frame clones, not every one. This sample carries 200,000 to 300,000 clones, around 84% of them seen once, and the ten largest clones take approximately 4%. Sequenced input: peripheral blood. These receptors all stem from a man in his sixties with acute or convalescent COVID-19. The CDR3 runs from the conserved cysteine through the conserved F or W. A D gene is named only where the DNA matches it firmly. Size values are once, few and many counts, or a class for expanded clones, and some rows have none.

CDR3 | DNA | V | D | size | J | length
CASSPQGGVGYTF | TGTGCCAGCAGCCCCCAAGGGGGGGTTGGCTACACCTTC | TRBV3-1/TRBV3-2 | . | . | TRBJ1-2 | 13
CASSQHPFGNEQFF | TGTGCCAGCAGCCAACATCCTTTCGGCAATGAGCAGTTCTTC | TRBV3-1/TRBV3-2 | . | . | TRBJ2-1 | 14
CASSLEREHGPFF | TGTGCCAGCAGCTTGGAGCGGGAGCACGGTCCGTTCTTC | TRBV11-2 | TRBD2 | . | TRBJ2-1 | 13
CASSSGTGGPYTF | TGTGCCAGCAGTTCCGGGACAGGGGGGCCATACACCTTC | TRBV5-5 | TRBD1 | . | TRBJ1-2 | 13
CASSLGQPTYEQYF | TGTGCCAGCAGCTTGGGACAGCCAACCTACGAGCAGTACTTC | TRBV5-4 | . | . | TRBJ2-7 | 14
CASRRDRVSSGNTIYF | TGTGCCAGCAGGCGGGACAGGGTCAGCTCTGGAAACACCATATATTTT | TRBV7-9 | TRBD1 | . | TRBJ1-3 | 16
CSVGQGAREQYF | TGCAGCGTCGGACAGGGGGCGAGGGAGCAGTACTTC | TRBV29-1 | TRBD1 | . | TRBJ2-7 | 12
CASSLRLAGGVDTQYF | TGTGCCAGCAGTTTAAGGCTAGCGGGGGGAGTGGATACGCAGTATTTT | TRBV27 | TRBD2 | few | TRBJ2-3 | 16
CASSSVGANTEAFF | TGTGCCAGCTCAAGTGTGGGGGCAAACACTGAAGCTTTCTTT | TRBV18 | . | . | TRBJ1-1 | 14
CASGGDYYGYTF | TGTGCCAGCGGAGGAGATTACTATGGCTACACCTTC | TRBV27 | . | . | TRBJ1-2 | 12
CASNLLPGTGENHGYTF | TGCGCCAGCAACCTATTACCCGGGACAGGGGAGAACCATGGCTACACCTTC | TRBV5-1 | TRBD1 | . | TRBJ1-2 | 17
CASSIRGAGQGIGGYTF | TGTGCCAGTAGTATTAGAGGGGCGGGACAGGGGATCGGTGGCTACACCTTC | TRBV19 | TRBD1 | . | TRBJ1-2 | 17
CASSVYHRGNTEAFF | TGTGCCAGCAGCGTATACCACAGGGGAAACACTGAAGCTTTCTTT | TRBV9 | TRBD1 | . | TRBJ1-1 | 15
CASSEEVTQYF | TGTGCCAGCAGTGAGGAGGTTACGCAGTATTTT | TRBV2 | . | . | TRBJ2-3 | 11
CSVRTGMNTGELFF | TGCAGCGTTCGGACAGGAATGAACACCGGGGAGCTGTTTTTT | TRBV29-1 | TRBD1 | few | TRBJ2-2 | 14
CASSQIGTGGVDGYTF | TGTGCCAGCAGCCAAATAGGGACGGGCGGGGTCGATGGCTACACCTTC | TRBV3-1/TRBV3-2 | . | . | TRBJ1-2 | 16
CSASGGTSDSYNEQFF | TGCAGTGCTAGTGGGGGGACTAGCGACTCCTACAATGAGCAGTTCTTC | TRBV20-1 | TRBD2 | once | TRBJ2-1 | 16
CASSVAVDSSANYGYTF | TGTGCCAGCAGCGTAGCAGTTGACAGCTCAGCTAACTATGGCTACACCTTC | TRBV9 | . | . | TRBJ1-2 | 17
CASSTGADSPLHF | TGTGCCAGCTCAACAGGGGCTGATTCACCCCTCCACTTT | TRBV19 | TRBD1 | . | TRBJ1-6 | 13
CASTFSGYGYTF | TGTGCCAGCACCTTCTCGGGCTATGGCTACACCTTC | TRBV12-3/TRBV12-4 | . | . | TRBJ1-2 | 12